The 18 T cell receptor beta chains presented below share a single source sample, sequenced in a study of T cells after yellow fever vaccination. TCRdb used MiXCR to reprocess the 5' RACE reads, holding one entry per CDR3 protein. Among approximately 550,000 distinct CDR3 sequences listed, roughly a fifth were seen once. Sequencing was performed on PBMCs, taken 15 days after the yellow fever booster vaccination. These receptors were collected from a man aged 30 to 45 who received the YFV17D yellow fever vaccine.

This rearrangement joins TRBV29-1 to TRBJ2-5; D may be TRBD2 (6 bases). This CDR3 has 13 amino acids. The V gene lost 3 bases and the J gene lost 7 bases, with 15 bases spanning the gap. CDR1 and CDR2 (germline): SQVTM, ANQGSEA. The CDR3 loop reads CSVEVATRGTQYF. CDR3 nucleotide sequence: TGCAGCGTTGAGGTGGCGACTAGGGGGACCCAGTACTTC.

This chain links TRBV7-2 with TRBJ2-1; 7 bases fit TRBD2. Trimming removed 5 bases from V and 7 bases from J; junction bases left unmatched: 5. Per germline, CDR1 SGHTA and CDR2 FQGNSA. This CDR3 contains 13 residues. The CDR3 DNA sequence: TGTGCCAGCAGCCCGCGAGCGGGGAATGAGCAGTTCTTC. Translated, it gives CASSPRAGNEQFF.

This rearrangement joins TRBV9 to TRBJ1-4; D is perhaps TRBD1 (5 bases). V lost 4 bases, J lost 0 bases, and 10 bases lay in between. The germline gives CDR1 SGDLS, CDR2 YYNGEE. The CDR3 is 15 residues long. The CDR3: CASSNGGATNEKLFF. CDR3 DNA sequence: TGTGCCAGCAGCAACGGGGGGGCAACTAATGAAAAACTGTTTTTT.

The rearrangement uses TRBV10-3 and TRBJ2-1; D is undetermined. CDR1 and CDR2 (germline): ENHRY, SYGVKD. Between the trimmed V and J ends, which lost 0 bases and 9 bases, there was a span of 6 bases. The CDR3 consists of 12 residues. CDR3 sequence: CAISESTVEQFF. The CDR3 DNA reads TGTGCCATCAGTGAGTCGACGGTTGAGCAGTTCTTC.

CDR3 sequence: CASGRLSSYEQYF. The CDR3 nucleotides read TGTGCCAGCGGCAGACTGAGCTCCTACGAGCAGTACTTC. The chain has TRBV11-2 and TRBJ2-7; the D is unclear. This CDR3 comprises 13 residues. Deletions cut 8 bases from V and 0 bases from J, with 11 bases between. Germline CDR1 reads SGHAT; CDR2 reads FQNNGV.

This clonotype was seen only a few times. The chain has TRBV5-1 and TRBJ2-7; TRBD1 aligns across 8 bases. Per the germline V gene, CDR1 is SGHRS and CDR2 is YFSETQ. The V and J ends lost 3 bases and 2 bases, in that order; junction bases with no gene match: 7. The CDR3 covers 15 residues. As DNA, the CDR3 is TGCGCCAGCAGCTCCTACGAGGACAGGGCCTACGAGCAGTACTTC. Translated, it gives CASSSYEDRAYEQYF.

This chain joins TRBV20-1 and TRBJ2-7, with 11 bases identical to TRBD2. This CDR3 has 12 residues. With 4 bases clipped from V and 5 bases from J, the junction kept 1 base outside the gene matches. CDR1 and CDR2 from the germline V gene are DFQATT and SNEGSKA (reference sequence). The CDR3 bases are TGCAGTGCTATAGCGGGAGGGGACGAGCAGTACTTC. Its translation is CSAIAGGDEQYF.

The sample holds a few counts of this clonotype. The chain recombines TRBV20-1 with TRBJ2-7; D is perhaps TRBD1 or TRBD2 (5 bases each). Trimming removed 3 bases at V and 2 bases at J, with 11 bases between. This CDR3 has 13 amino acids. From germline, CDR1 is DFQATT and CDR2 SNEGSKA (reference sequence). CDR3 protein: CSASTGTAYEQYF. CDR3 DNA sequence: TGCAGTGCTAGTACCGGGACGGCCTACGAGCAGTACTTC.

This clonotype was observed a handful of times. This chain uses TRBV7-9 with TRBJ2-1; 9 bases are shared with TRBD2. CDR1 and CDR2 from the germline V gene are SEHNR and FQNEAQ (reference sequence). The CDR3 extends over 16 amino acids. V was clipped by 8 bases and J by 6 bases; unmatched bases: 14. The CDR3 loop reads CASSTKGVAGVNEQFF. The CDR3 region has the DNA TGTGCCAGCTCCACCAAGGGGGTAGCGGGAGTCAATGAGCAGTTCTTC.

This chain uses TRBV10-3 with TRBJ2-3; the D gene is possibly TRBD1 (6 bases). Trimming left V 4 bases short and J 7 bases short, with 9 bases between. CDR3 length equals 12 residues. The germline gives CDR1 ENHRY, CDR2 SYGVKD. The CDR3 region is CAISGTGNTQYF. Written as DNA, the CDR3 is TGTGCCATCAGTGGAACAGGGAATACGCAGTATTTT.

This clonotype was recorded a few times. The chain links TRBV3-1 to TRBJ2-7, with 10 bases aligning to TRBD2. CDR3 size: 16 residues. The V segment lost 5 bases and the J segment 3 bases; nucleotides outside the gene matches: 10. The V gene's germline CDR1 is LGHDT and CDR2 YNNKEL (reference sequence). The CDR3 spells CASSLGLAISYYEQYF. Written as DNA, the CDR3 is TGTGCCAGCAGCTTGGGACTAGCGATCTCCTACTACGAGCAGTACTTC.

This sequence joins TRBV29-1 and TRBJ2-2, with a tentative D call TRBD1 (6 bases). The CDR3 sequence is 15 residues long. Germline values: CDR1 SQVTM, CDR2 ANQGSEA. V shed 0 bases and J shed 0 bases, with 8 bases lying between them. CDR3 region: CSVEDGTSNTGELFF. The CDR3 DNA sequence: TGCAGCGTTGAAGACGGGACATCGAACACCGGGGAGCTGTTTTTT.

This clonotype occurred a few times. The V call is TRBV15, the J call TRBJ1-5; D uncertain. CDR3 length: 12 amino acids. CDR1 is LNHNV, CDR2 YYDKDF, per germline (reference sequence). With 3 bases removed from V and 4 bases from J, the gap between germline ends came to 4 bases. The DNA of the CDR3 is TGTGCCACCAGCAGTGTAAATCAGCCCCAGCATTTT. This sequence encodes CATSSVNQPQHF. Variable domain in full (rest from reference TRBV15 and TRBJ1-5): DAMVIQNPRYQVTQFGKPVTLSCSQTLNHNVMYWYQQKSSQAPKLLFHYYDKDFNNEADTPDNFQSRRPNTSFCFLDIRSPGLGDTAMYLCATSSVNQPQHFGDGTRLSIL.

This chain uses TRBV7-6 with TRBJ2-1; D ambiguous. V shed 4 bases and J shed 8 bases, with 9 bases lying between them. Germline V gene lookup returns CDR1 SGHVS and CDR2 FNYEAQ. This CDR3 comprises 12 residues. The CDR3: CASSSRVDEQFF. The CDR3 DNA reads as TGTGCCAGCAGCTCTCGAGTCGATGAGCAGTTCTTC.

This clonotype turned up a few times. The gene calls are TRBV5-1 and TRBJ2-1; 10 nucleotides agree with TRBD1. J lost 7 bases, V lost 4 bases, and 8 bases had no gene match. Germline loops: CDR1 SGHRS, CDR2 YFSETQ. The CDR3 is 15 residues long. CDR3 DNA sequence: TGCGCCAGCAGCCCGGCGACAGGGGGCTGGAATGAGCAGTTCTTC. Amino acid sequence: CASSPATGGWNEQFF.

This chain uses TRBV9 with TRBJ2-1, with TRBD2 matching over 13 bases. Losses at the gene ends were 1 base for V and 5 bases for J; bases not matched to a gene: 3. CDR3 length: 16 amino acids. The germline V gene has CDR1 SGDLS and CDR2 YYNGEE. The CDR3 nucleotides are TGTGCCAGCAGCGTAAGAGGACTAGCGGGAGACAATGAGCAGTTCTTC. This gives the protein CASSVRGLAGDNEQFF.

The gene calls are TRBV24-1 and TRBJ2-1, with 10 bases identical to TRBD1. CDR1 and CDR2 from the germline V gene are KGHDR and SFDVKD. The CDR3 runs to 14 residues. V lost 9 bases, J lost 3 bases, and 4 bases stayed unmatched. CDR3 sequence reads: CATQDRGFYNEQFF. The DNA for the CDR3 is TGTGCCACCCAGGACAGGGGGTTCTACAATGAGCAGTTCTTC.

In this sample, this clonotype turned up a few times. The J gene is TRBJ2-1, the V gene TRBV5-5, with 7 bases aligning to TRBD2. The germline V gene has CDR1 SGHKS and CDR2 YYEKEE (reference sequence). Trimming at V came to 7 bases and at J to 4 bases, leaving 11 bases not matched to a gene. This CDR3 is built from 15 residues. The CDR3 DNA follows: TGTGCCAGCGGCCGCGCATGGGAGGGGTACAATGAGCAGTTCTTC. Protein: CASGRAWEGYNEQFF.